This T cell receptor beta chain was captured by sequencing in a study of Ad26.COV2.S vaccination and SARS-CoV-2 variants. The CDR3 consists of 13 residues. Germline V CDR1 and CDR2: SGHDT, YYEEEE. V lost 4 bases and J 4 bases, leaving 11 bases between the germline ends. Study findings and constraints: Breadth of non-spike TCRs did not differ between vaccinees and placebo recipients.

TCRdb's copy holds only in-frame clones and misses some; the assay was immunoSEQ multiplex PCR. The sample records more than 150,000 clones, roughly 87% being singletons. To note about this clone: Its cognate antigen is unknown.

This clonotype originated in a human donor who had recovered from COVID-19. Sequenced here: peripheral blood, sampled after recovery from COVID-19. The chain is built from TRBV5-6 and TRBJ1-2; no definite D call. CDR3: CASSPWAVYGYTF. The CDR3 DNA reads as TGTGCCAGCAGCCCGTGGGCCGTCTATGGCTACACCTTC.